A single sample gave rise to the 20 T cell receptor beta chains below, sequenced in a study of shared clonotypes between healthy human individuals. The data were produced by immunoSEQ multiplex PCR, yet TCRdb's version contains in-frame clones alone and is incomplete. The data show fewer than 650,000 clones, 76% seen once. The sample consisted of PBMCs. Receptors were obtained from a woman in her forties in good health. Some clones in this sample may be carry-over from other donors' samples.

This chain uses TRBV7-9 with TRBJ1-1; no definite D call. This CDR3 is 16 amino acids long. In germline, CDR1 is SEHNR, CDR2 FQNEAQ (reference sequence). V gave up 0 bases and J gave up 3 bases, with 14 bases separating them. As DNA, the CDR3 is TGTGCCAGCAGCTTAGCGACGGGCCCTTTCTACACTGAAGCTTTCTTT. Translating it yields CASSLATGPFYTEAFF.

As regards this clone: A read error is possible here, since a much larger clone lies one base away. Additional DNA sequences in this sample encode the identical CDR3. The chain employs TRBV19 and TRBJ1-4; D ambiguous. The CDR3 covers 14 residues. The V gene's germline CDR1 is LNHDA and CDR2 SQIVND (reference sequence). CDR3 in amino acids: CASSLMATNEKLFF. CDR3 nucleotide sequence: TGTGCCAGTAGTCTGATGGCAACTAATGAAAAACTGTTTTTC. The variable domain in full, completed from reference TRBV19 and TRBJ1-4, reads DGGITQSPKYLFRKEGQNVTLSCEQNLNHDAMYWYRQDPGQGLRLIYYSQIVNDFQKGDIAEGYSVSREKKESFPLTVTSAQKNPTAFYLCASSLMATNEKLFFGSGTQLSVL.

This chain connects TRBV14 to TRBJ2-5; D may be TRBD1 or TRBD2 (6 bases each). V dropped 0 bases and J dropped 1 base, with 12 bases sitting between them. CDR1 and CDR2 (germline): SGHDN, FVKESK. CDR3 length: 16 residues. The CDR3 DNA is TGTGCCAGCAGCCAAGATTCCCGGGGGCGCCAAGAGACCCAGTACTTC. It yields the protein CASSQDSRGRQETQYF.

A remark on this clone: A read error is the likely source, as a far larger clone sits one nucleotide away. The chain recombines TRBV7-2 with TRBJ2-5; 12 bases are shared with TRBD2. Losses at the gene ends were 1 base for V and 1 base for J; bases not matched to a gene: 10. CDR1 is SGHTA, CDR2 FQGNSA, per germline. The CDR3 covers 19 residues. In DNA form, the CDR3 reads TGTGCCAGCAGCTTAGATGGGCGGACTAGCGGGGTTGTCCAAGAGACCCAGTACTTC. As protein: CASSLDGRTSGVVQETQYF.

In its sample, this clone was seen a few times. This sequence joins TRBV10-3 and TRBJ2-1, with D unclear. The CDR3 sequence is 13 residues long. The V end was cut by 0 bases, the J end by 7 bases, with 7 bases between. CDR1 is ENHRY and CDR2 is SYGVKD in the germline V gene. The CDR3: CAISESFRNEQFF. DNA of the CDR3: TGTGCCATCAGTGAGTCGTTTAGAAATGAGCAGTTCTTC.

The chain links TRBV19 to TRBJ1-1; 7 bases are a match to TRBD1. The CDR3 has 13 residues. The trim removed 5 bases at V and 7 bases at J, leaving 7 bases unmatched. Germline-derived CDR1 and CDR2 are LNHDA and SQIVND (reference sequence). For the CDR3, the DNA is TGTGCCAGTAGTTTCAACCGGGACAGTGAAGCTTTCTTT. Amino acids: CASSFNRDSEAFF.

This clone was seen only a few times. This same CDR3 is encoded by further DNA sequences in the sample. The genes are TRBV29-1 and TRBJ2-2, with a tentative D call TRBD1 (6 bases). Trimming shortened V by 3 bases and J by 1 base, and 6 bases separated the two germline ends. The CDR3 totals 13 residues. The V gene's germline CDR1 is SQVTM and CDR2 ANQGSEA. The DNA for the CDR3 is TGCAGCGTTGACAGGGGGAACACCGGGGAGCTGTTTTTT. Its translation: CSVDRGNTGELFF.

The genes are TRBV28 and TRBJ2-1; 9 bases align to TRBD1. Trimming removed 5 bases from V and 4 bases from J; junction bases left unmatched: 6. Germline CDR1 and CDR2: MDHEN and SYDVKM. This CDR3 comprises 15 residues. Here the CDR3 reads CASSQTGGRYNEQFF. The CDR3 DNA reads TGTGCCAGCAGTCAGACAGGGGGAAGATACAATGAGCAGTTCTTC.

The chain is built from TRBV27 and TRBJ2-1; 14 bases are a match to TRBD2. CDR1 and CDR2 from the germline V gene are MNHEY and SMNVEV (reference sequence). V shed 4 bases and J 8 bases; nucleotides not matched to a gene: 4. The CDR3 spans 15 residues. CDR3 bases: TGTGCCAGCAGTTCCCGACTAGCGGGAGGGCATGAGCAGTTCTTC. It yields the protein CASSSRLAGGHEQFF.

This chain joins TRBV5-4 and TRBJ2-1, with TRBD2 matching over 14 bases. The CDR3 is made up of 15 amino acids. The germline V gene has CDR1 SGHNT and CDR2 YYREEE (reference sequence). V dropped 4 bases and J dropped 5; count of bases not matched to a gene: 2. In DNA, the CDR3 is TGTGCCAGCAGCGGGGGACTAGCGGGGGACAATGAGCAGTTCTTC. This encodes CASSGGLAGDNEQFF.

The chain links TRBV9 to TRBJ2-1; TRBD2 matches at 10 bases. CDR3 size: 15 residues. Trimming took 3 bases from V and 5 from J; bases not matched to a gene: 5. Germline loops: CDR1 SGDLS, CDR2 YYNGEE. The DNA of the CDR3 is TGTGCCAGCAGCGGGACTAGCGGACTTCACAATGAGCAGTTCTTC. This gives the protein CASSGTSGLHNEQFF.

This clone has more than one count but fewer than ten. V is TRBV11-2 and J is TRBJ1-5; unclear D gene. V shed 1 base and J shed 6 bases, with 7 bases lying between them. CDR3 length: 13 amino acids. Germline assignment: CDR1 SGHAT and CDR2 FQNNGV. As DNA, the CDR3 is TGTGCCAGCAGCTTAGGACCCTTTCAGCCCCAGCATTTT. Translated: CASSLGPFQPQHF.

The CDR3: CAISESDRNYGYTF. Written as DNA, the CDR3 is TGTGCCATCAGTGAGTCGGACAGGAACTATGGCTACACCTTC. The rearrangement uses TRBV10-3 and TRBJ1-2, with TRBD1 matching over 7 bases. The CDR3 is 14 residues long. CDR1 and CDR2 (germline): ENHRY, SYGVKD. V trimming: 0 bases; J trimming: 2 bases; junction bases outside the gene matches: 0.

The chain links TRBV9 to TRBJ2-2; maybe TRBD1 (5 bases). The germline gives CDR1 SGDLS, CDR2 YYNGEE. Trimming stripped 3 bases from V and 4 bases from J, with 16 bases between. The CDR3 has 16 amino acids. Here the CDR3 reads CASSAGHISGTGELFF. Written as DNA, the CDR3 is TGTGCCAGCAGCGCTGGACACATCTCGGGCACCGGGGAGCTGTTTTTT.

The genes are TRBV18 and TRBJ2-1, with TRBD1 identical over 9 bases. Unmatched junction bases numbered 11, after V lost 8 bases and J lost 9 bases. Germline V gives CDR1 KGHSH, CDR2 LQKENI. There are 14 residues in the CDR3. CDR3 protein: CASTRDRVQGEQFF. Here the CDR3 DNA reads TGTGCCAGCACCCGGGACAGGGTTCAGGGTGAGCAGTTCTTC.

This clone was observed a handful of times. Other DNA sequences from this sample encode an identical CDR3 as well. As DNA, the CDR3 is TGTGCCAGCAGTTTAGATCGGTACACTGAAGCTTTCTTT. Translated, it gives CASSLDRYTEAFF. V usage is TRBV28 and J usage is TRBJ1-1; no firm D call. Germline V gene data show CDR1 as MDHEN and CDR2 as SYDVKM. This CDR3 comprises 13 residues. Trimming removed 2 bases from V and 3 bases from J, with 7 bases in between.

The chain combines TRBV4-3 with TRBJ2-1; 13 nucleotides align to TRBD2. Germline V lookup: CDR1 LGHNA, CDR2 YSLEER. V lost 6 bases and J lost 9; bases outside the gene matches: 5. The CDR3 has 14 amino acids. Written as DNA, the CDR3 is TGCGCCAGCAGAAACGGACTAGCGGGAGTTGAGCAGTTCTTC. Translation gives CASRNGLAGVEQFF.

This chain uses TRBV29-1 with TRBJ2-7; TRBD1 might be the D (5 bases). The CDR3 totals 13 residues. The germline CDR1 and CDR2 sequences are SQVTM and ANQGSEA. V dropped 7 bases and J dropped 0 bases, with 13 bases sitting between them. The CDR3 spells CSGSGFNSYEQYF. CDR3 sequence (DNA): TGCAGCGGATCAGGGTTCAACTCCTACGAGCAGTACTTC.

This rearrangement joins TRBV5-1 to TRBJ1-1; no firm D call. The CDR3 covers 13 residues. Germline V gene data show CDR1 as SGHRS and CDR2 as YFSETQ. Trimming cost V 4 bases and J 4 bases, with 11 bases left between them. As DNA, the CDR3 is TGCGCCAGCAGCGGCAGCGGTCTCACTGAAGCTTTCTTT. The encoded protein is CASSGSGLTEAFF.

This clone was seen only a few times. This chain links TRBV11-3 with TRBJ2-7, with TRBD1 as a possible D gene (5 bases). V gave up 2 bases and J gave up 7 bases, with 12 bases separating them. The CDR3 has 13 residues. The germline V gene encodes CDR1 SGHNT and CDR2 YENEEA. The CDR3 bases are TGTGCCAGCAGCTTAAGGGGCCGCGGAGAGCAGTACTTC. Translation gives CASSLRGRGEQYF.